These 25 T cell receptor beta chains share one sample of origin, sequenced in a study of T cell changes during pregnancy in multiple sclerosis. Clones were sequenced by immunoSEQ multiplex PCR, and TCRdb holds only the in-frame ones, with some missing. In the table there are about 97,000 clones, 80% to 95% of which are singletons. The specimen was peripheral blood, collected in the second trimester of pregnancy. These receptors originate from a female donor with multiple sclerosis, enrolled in a pregnancy study.

The chain joins TRBV18 to TRBJ1-2; a weak D match, TRBD1 (5 bases). CDR3 length equals 15 residues. V gave up 3 bases and J gave up 2 bases, with 13 bases separating them. From germline, CDR1 is KGHSH and CDR2 LQKENI. The CDR3 DNA is TGTGCCAGCTCACCGAGATCGGGGGACAACTATGGCTACACCTTC. Translating it yields CASSPRSGDNYGYTF. Full variable domain (remainder filled in from reference TRBV18 and TRBJ1-2): NAGVMQNPRHLVRRRGQEARLRCSPMKGHSHVYWYRQLPEEGLKFMVYLQKENIIDESGMPKERFSAEFPKEGPSILRIQQVVRGDSAAYFCASSPRSGDNYGYTFGSGTRLTVV.

This chain links TRBV7-9 with TRBJ2-7, with a possible D match to TRBD2 (6 bases). Trimming stripped 1 base from V and 5 bases from J, with 6 bases between. Germline CDR1 is SEHNR and CDR2 is FQNEAQ (reference sequence). This CDR3 spans 12 amino acids. CDR3 loop: CASSLGGDEQYF. The CDR3 DNA sequence: TGTGCCAGCAGCTTAGGCGGGGACGAGCAGTACTTC.

The V and J genes are TRBV6-6 and TRBJ2-3; possible D gene TRBD2, 6 bases. V gave up 5 bases and J gave up 4 bases, with 19 bases separating them. Germline assignment: CDR1 MNHNY and CDR2 SVGAGI (reference sequence). This CDR3 has 16 amino acids. CDR3 amino acids: CASSRPGTAGSDTQYF. The CDR3 region has the DNA TGTGCCAGCAGTCGCCCGGGGACTGCAGGGTCAGATACGCAGTATTTT.

This clone showed up just once. The chain joins TRBV5-6 to TRBJ1-3; 9 positions agree with TRBD1. CDR1 is SGHDT and CDR2 is YYEEEE in the germline V gene. The CDR3 covers 15 residues. J lost 2 bases, V lost 2 bases, and 2 bases had no gene match. CDR3 sequence: CASSFTGGAGNTIYF. CDR3 DNA sequence: TGTGCCAGCAGCTTTACAGGGGGCGCTGGAAACACCATATATTTT.

This chain uses TRBV19 with TRBJ2-1; TRBD2 aligns across 9 bases. CDR1 and CDR2 from the germline V gene are LNHDA and SQIVND (reference sequence). The CDR3 covers 15 residues. V shed 3 bases and J 9 bases; nucleotides not matched to a gene: 9. The CDR3 bases are TGTGCCAGTAGTATCGGGGCTAGCGGGACGGGTGAGCAGTTCTTC. It specifies CASSIGASGTGEQFF.

V and J are TRBV25-1 and TRBJ2-5; 10 nucleotides agree with TRBD2. The V gene's germline CDR1 is MGHDK and CDR2 SYGVNS. After removal of 4 bases from V and 6 bases from J, the junction contained 8 bases not matched to a gene. This CDR3 has 15 residues. The CDR3 protein is CASSGGTSDWKTQYF. CDR3 sequence (DNA): TGTGCCAGCAGTGGTGGGACTAGCGATTGGAAGACCCAGTACTTC.

CDR3 coding DNA: TGTGCCAGTAGGCGGCAGGGTAATCAGCCCCAGCATTTT. This translates into CASRRQGNQPQHF. V is TRBV19 and J is TRBJ1-5, with a possible D match to TRBD1 (5 bases). Per the germline V gene, CDR1 is LNHDA and CDR2 is SQIVND (reference sequence). Trimming left V 6 bases short and J 4 bases short, with 10 bases between. The CDR3 covers 13 residues.

The gene calls are TRBV28 and TRBJ2-4; D is unresolved. Trimming took off 8 bases at V and 6 bases at J, with 5 bases between the two ends. Germline V gene lookup returns CDR1 MDHEN and CDR2 SYDVKM. This CDR3 contains 10 residues. The CDR3 sequence: CASGGNIQYF. CDR3 in DNA: TGTGCCAGCGGCGGAAACATTCAGTACTTC.

The chain uses TRBV5-1 and TRBJ2-1; D perhaps matches TRBD2 (5 bases). The V gene's germline CDR1 is SGHRS and CDR2 YFSETQ. Trimming took off 0 bases at V and 8 bases at J, with 12 bases between the two ends. This CDR3 region has 14 residues. The CDR3 DNA sequence: TGCGCCAGCAGCTTGGGGGGAGTAGGATATGAGCAGTTCTTC. Its protein product is CASSLGGVGYEQFF.

The chain carries TRBV27 and TRBJ2-1; perhaps TRBD2 as D (7 bases). Trimming took 3 bases from V and 4 from J, leaving 19 bases between them. CDR1 is MNHEY and CDR2 is SMNVEV in the germline V gene (reference sequence). The CDR3 covers 17 residues. CDR3 nucleotides: TGTGCCAGCAGTTTTCTTGTGGGGGGGGCAGGTTACAATGAGCAGTTCTTC. Translating it yields CASSFLVGGAGYNEQFF.

This chain connects TRBV11-2 to TRBJ2-7, with a weak D call TRBD2 (7 bases). Deletions cut 4 bases from V and 6 bases from J, with 22 bases between. There are 16 residues in the CDR3. In germline, CDR1 is SGHAT, CDR2 FQNNGV. The CDR3 here is CASSSLGGPTQGEQYF. The CDR3 DNA sequence: TGTGCCAGCAGCTCCCTGGGGGGGCCTACTCAAGGCGAGCAGTACTTC.

V is TRBV27 and J is TRBJ2-1, with 9 bases aligning to TRBD2. Germline V CDR1 and CDR2: MNHEY, SMNVEV (reference sequence). CDR3 length: 15 residues. V lost 6 bases to trimming and J lost 8 bases; unmatched junction nucleotides: 11. The chain's CDR3 is CASSPPGGRGYEQFF. In nucleotides, the CDR3 is TGTGCCAGCAGCCCTCCTGGCGGGAGGGGGTATGAGCAGTTCTTC.

This chain joins TRBV5-6 and TRBJ1-4; D not certain. Germline CDR1 SGHDT, CDR2 YYEEEE. The CDR3 sequence is 14 residues long. V shed 4 bases and J shed 1 base, with 8 bases lying between them. Here the CDR3 DNA reads TGTGCCAGCAGCCCTACAGTAACTAATGAAAAACTGTTTTTT. Translated, it gives CASSPTVTNEKLFF.

The rearrangement uses TRBV18 and TRBJ2-2; TRBD1 is a possible D gene (6 bases). CDR3 size: 15 residues. The germline V gene has CDR1 KGHSH and CDR2 LQKENI. Trimming took 7 bases from V and 0 from J, leaving 12 bases between them. CDR3 nucleotides: TGTGCCAGCTTCCACGGGACATCGAACACCGGGGAGCTGTTTTTT. This codes for CASFHGTSNTGELFF. The complete variable domain, with remaining parts taken from reference TRBV18 and TRBJ2-2, reads NAGVMQNPRHLVRRRGQEARLRCSPMKGHSHVYWYRQLPEEGLKFMVYLQKENIIDESGMPKERFSAEFPKEGPSILRIQQVVRGDSAAYFCASFHGTSNTGELFFGEGSRLTVL.

This rearrangement joins TRBV15 to TRBJ2-1; a weak D match, TRBD2 (6 bases). This CDR3 region has 16 residues. Germline values: CDR1 LNHNV, CDR2 YYDKDF (reference sequence). Deletions cut 6 bases from V and 2 bases from J, with 17 bases between. DNA of the CDR3: TGTGCCACCAGGGCCGGGGGAGCGGGCCCCTACAATGAGCAGTTCTTC. Translation gives CATRAGGAGPYNEQFF.

The rearrangement uses TRBV30 and TRBJ2-1; D is ambiguous. Trimming cost V 0 bases and J 7 bases, with 4 bases left between them. Germline CDR1 GTSNPN, CDR2 SVGIG (reference sequence). The length of the CDR3 is 11 residues. CDR3 residues: CAWSVQNEQFF. CDR3 nucleotide sequence: TGTGCCTGGAGTGTACAGAATGAGCAGTTCTTC.

The V gene is TRBV5-4, the J gene TRBJ2-7, with TRBD2 matching over 9 bases. This CDR3 is 16 amino acids long. The V segment lost 5 bases and the J segment 4 bases; nucleotides outside the gene matches: 13. Per the germline V gene, CDR1 is SGHNT and CDR2 is YYREEE (reference sequence). CDR3 amino acids: CASRGEGGRASYEQYF. In DNA, the CDR3 is TGTGCCAGCAGGGGAGAAGGCGGGAGGGCCTCTTACGAGCAGTACTTC.

The chain carries TRBV4-3 and TRBJ2-5; 7 positions agree with TRBD1. The CDR3 has 14 residues. Germline CDR1 LGHNA, CDR2 YSLEER. The V and J ends lost 2 bases and 2 bases, in that order; junction bases with no gene match: 2. The CDR3 protein is CASSQSGGQETQYF. Written as DNA, the CDR3 is TGCGCCAGCAGCCAATCAGGGGGACAAGAGACCCAGTACTTC.

The J gene is TRBJ2-6, the V gene TRBV7-2, with no clear D. V was pared by 3 bases and J by 4 bases, with 19 bases between. The CDR3 covers 18 residues. Germline lookup yields CDR1 SGHTA and CDR2 FQGNSA. CDR3 residues: CASSFLVLSDGGANVLTF. CDR3 sequence (DNA): TGTGCCAGCAGCTTCCTAGTATTATCCGATGGAGGGGCCAACGTCCTGACTTTC.

Comments on this clone: A much larger clone differs from this one at a single base, so this may be a read error. The chain links TRBV5-4 to TRBJ2-6; a possible D gene is TRBD1 (6 bases). This CDR3 is 17 amino acids long. The germline gives CDR1 SGHNT, CDR2 YYREEE (reference sequence). The CDR3 DNA is TGTGCCGGCAGCGTAACTATGACAGGCCAGAGGGCCAACGTCCTGACTTTC. Translation: CAGSVTMTGQRANVLTF. The full variable domain, in which reference TRBV5-4 and TRBJ2-6 provide the parts outside the CDR3, is ETGVTQSPTHLIKTRGQQVTLRCSSQSGHNTVSWYQQALGQGPQFIFQYYREEENGRGNFPPRFSGLQFPNYSSELNVNALELDDSALYLCAGSVTMTGQRANVLTFGAGSRLTVL.

This chain joins TRBV9 and TRBJ1-1; 7 bases match TRBD1. The germline V gene encodes CDR1 SGDLS and CDR2 YYNGEE. V gave up 4 bases and J gave up 4 bases; unmatched junction bases: 10. The CDR3 extends over 15 amino acids. The CDR3 coding sequence is TGTGCCAGCAGCCCCATGCAGGGGGTAGGCACTGAAGCTTTCTTT. It specifies CASSPMQGVGTEAFF.

The chain carries TRBV15 and TRBJ2-1; 12 bases match TRBD1. The CDR3 sequence is 13 residues long. In germline, CDR1 is LNHNV, CDR2 YYDKDF (reference sequence). The V segment lost 7 bases and the J segment 8 bases; nucleotides outside the gene matches: 3. CDR3 coding DNA: TGTGCCACCACCCGGGACAGGGGGCATGAGCAGTTCTTC. Amino acid sequence: CATTRDRGHEQFF.

The chain recombines TRBV14 with TRBJ2-7, with D maybe TRBD2 (5 bases). The CDR3 has 14 residues. Germline lookup yields CDR1 SGHDN and CDR2 FVKESK. V gave up 2 bases and J gave up 7 bases, with 15 bases separating them. In DNA form, the CDR3 reads TGTGCCAGCAGCCAAAATCGGAGAACGGGAGAGCAGTACTTC. It specifies CASSQNRRTGEQYF.

This chain joins TRBV5-4 and TRBJ2-2; perhaps TRBD1 as D (6 bases). Germline CDR1 is SGHNT and CDR2 is YYREEE (reference sequence). Trimming left V 3 bases short and J 1 base short, with 10 bases between. The CDR3 covers 15 residues. The CDR3 loop is CASSSGHRNTGELFF. CDR3 DNA: TGTGCCAGCAGCTCGGGACACCGGAACACCGGGGAGCTGTTTTTT.

The chain carries TRBV7-2 and TRBJ2-3, with D tentatively TRBD1 (5 bases). Germline V gene data show CDR1 as SGHTA and CDR2 as FQGNSA. The V gene lost 1 base and the J gene lost 9 bases, with 5 bases spanning the gap. The CDR3 spans 11 residues. The CDR3 bases are TGTGCCAGCAGCTTAGGGGGCACGCAGTATTTT. This gives the protein CASSLGGTQYF.